This TCR beta chain was identified in a study of blood T cell repertoires in COVID-19. The V gene's germline CDR1 is GTSNPN and CDR2 SVGIG (reference sequence). The CDR3 is made up of 15 amino acids. V gave up 7 bases and J gave up 11 bases; unmatched junction bases: 17. Original methodology: Reference gene primer amplification in the assay estimated nucleated cell counts. Here immunoSEQ multiplex PCR was the method, and the copy in TCRdb shows in-frame clones only, minus some. V and J calls and clone size follow that table, whereas D and trimming were derived from the DNA. Among 300,000 to 400,000 clones listed, roughly 85% were seen once. The age range of participants was about 18 to 89 years, with residence in about two dozen US areas. Participants' reported clinical history set cohort assignment. Someone with COVID-19 had been met by exposed participants within 2 weeks before study entry.

This chain uses TRBV30 with TRBJ1-4; 9 nucleotides match TRBD1. This receptor was taken from a woman in her twenties or thirties who had been exposed to COVID-19. The sample was PBMCs or T cells enriched from blood (not recorded which). The CDR3 sequence is CASSQGQGRTRKLFF. The DNA for the CDR3 is TGTGCCTCTTCGCAAGGACAGGGGAGGACCCGCAAACTGTTTTTT.